These 12 T cell receptor beta chains were all obtained from the same sample, sequenced in a study of cytomegalovirus exposure and HLA in healthy donors. Produced via immunoSEQ multiplex PCR; TCRdb's table is partial and in-frame only. The sample holds 120,000 to 150,000 clones, approximately 86% seen once. Sequencing was performed on PBMCs. All receptors derive from a man between 18 and 29 years old in good health and CMV-seropositive.

This clone was counted only a few times. The chain is built from TRBV7-9 and TRBJ1-3; TRBD1 is a possible D gene (5 bases). V dropped 8 bases and J dropped 0 bases, with 14 bases sitting between them. Germline V gene lookup returns CDR1 SEHNR and CDR2 FQNEAQ (reference sequence). This CDR3 is 15 amino acids long. CDR3 bases: TGTGCCAGCCAAACCGCGGGGGGCTCTGGAAACACCATATATTTT. Translating gives CASQTAGGSGNTIYF.

The genes are TRBV7-8 and TRBJ1-1; D remains ambiguous. The V end lost 5 bases, the J end lost 0 bases, and 10 bases lay between the germline ends. In germline, CDR1 is SGHVS, CDR2 FQNEAQ. This CDR3 region has 14 residues. As DNA, the CDR3 is TGTGCCAGCAGCGACAAGACGGTGAACACTGAAGCTTTCTTT. This translates into CASSDKTVNTEAFF.

The CDR3 here is CASSRPAVDEQFF. CDR3 coding DNA: TGTGCCAGTAGTAGACCCGCGGTCGATGAGCAGTTCTTC. V gene TRBV19 combines with J gene TRBJ2-1, with D unresolved. The germline CDR1 and CDR2 sequences are LNHDA and SQIVND (reference sequence). This CDR3 is 13 amino acids long. V gave up 4 bases and J gave up 8 bases, with 12 bases separating them.

This clone appeared once. The V call is TRBV7-3, the J call TRBJ2-3, with D possibly TRBD2 on 6 matching bases. The V end was cut by 2 bases, the J end by 5 bases, with 17 bases between. The CDR3 covers 16 residues. CDR1 SGHTA and CDR2 FQGTGA come from the germline V gene. CDR3 in amino acids: CASSLPGLTPLDTQYF. The CDR3 DNA is TGTGCCAGCAGCTTACCGGGACTTACCCCATTAGATACGCAGTATTTT. Variable domain in full (rest from reference TRBV7-3 and TRBJ2-3): GAGVSQTPSNKVTEKGKYVELRCDPISGHTALYWYRQSLGQGPEFLIYFQGTGAADDSGLPNDRFFAVRPEGSVSTLKIQRTERGDSAVYLCASSLPGLTPLDTQYFGPGTRLTVL.

V is TRBV28 and J is TRBJ2-1, with 13 bases identical to TRBD2. Germline trimming cut 4 bases from V and 0 bases from J; bases unmatched to any gene: 9. The germline V gene has CDR1 MDHEN and CDR2 SYDVKM. This CDR3 comprises 19 residues. The chain's CDR3 is CASSSPELAGGSSYNEQFF. CDR3 bases: TGTGCCAGCAGTTCCCCGGAACTAGCGGGGGGGAGCTCCTACAATGAGCAGTTCTTC.

The chain combines TRBV4-1 with TRBJ1-2; D may be TRBD1 (6 bases). Germline CDR1 reads MGHRA; CDR2 reads YSYEKL. V was pared by 3 bases and J by 3 bases, with 17 bases between. The CDR3 covers 16 residues. The CDR3 sequence: CASSQVGGGSDYGYTF. CDR3 sequence (DNA): TGCGCCAGCAGCCAGGTAGGGGGAGGGTCGGACTATGGCTACACCTTC.

The chain carries TRBV30 and TRBJ2-2; 7 nucleotides line up with TRBD1. The germline V gene encodes CDR1 GTSNPN and CDR2 SVGIG (reference sequence). V trimming: 6 bases; J trimming: 3 bases; junction bases outside the gene matches: 13. The length of the CDR3 is 16 residues. CDR3 sequence reads: CACSNQDTGDTGELFF. CDR3 DNA sequence: TGTGCCTGCTCAAACCAAGACACAGGGGACACCGGGGAGCTGTTTTTT.

This clone was seen only once. The chain couples TRBV5-4 to TRBJ1-6, with D possibly being TRBD1 (5 bases). CDR1 is SGHNT, CDR2 YYREEE, per germline (reference sequence). V shed 5 bases and J shed 14 bases, with 14 bases lying between them. The CDR3 spans 12 residues. DNA for the CDR3: TGTGCCAGCAGTGGGGCAGATGGGGCCCTCCACTTT. Protein product: CASSGADGALHF.

The chain is built from TRBV9 and TRBJ1-2; 8 bases are a match to TRBD1. This CDR3 comprises 13 residues. Germline V lookup: CDR1 SGDLS, CDR2 YYNGEE. V was pared by 3 bases and J by 4 bases, with 2 bases of the junction left unmatched. CDR3 bases: TGTGCCAGCAGCGAACAGGGGGTCTATGGCTACACCTTC. Translated, it gives CASSEQGVYGYTF.

This chain connects TRBV9 to TRBJ1-4; 7 bases align to TRBD1. CDR1 SGDLS and CDR2 YYNGEE come from the germline V gene. The trim removed 0 bases at V and 8 bases at J, leaving 4 bases unmatched. CDR3 size: 14 residues. The CDR3 DNA sequence: TGTGCCAGCAGCGTAGGACAGGGAAAGGAAAAACTGTTTTTT. Its translation is CASSVGQGKEKLFF.

This chain uses TRBV27 with TRBJ2-1; tentative D call: TRBD1 (5 bases). CDR3 length: 14 residues. Trimming stripped 5 bases from V and 8 bases from J, with 16 bases between. Germline CDR1 MNHEY, CDR2 SMNVEV (reference sequence). CDR3 DNA: TGTGCCAGCAGTCCCGAAAGGGGCGGAGATGAGCAGTTCTTC. The encoded protein is CASSPERGGDEQFF.

This chain uses TRBV9 with TRBJ2-4; possible D gene TRBD1, 6 bases. V lost 3 bases to trimming and J lost 2 bases, with 9 bases between them. This CDR3 has 14 residues. CDR1 and CDR2 from the germline V gene are SGDLS and YYNGEE. CDR3 coding DNA: TGTGCCAGCAGCGGAGGGGGATCCAAAAACATTCAGTACTTC. It specifies CASSGGGSKNIQYF.